This TCR beta chain was recorded in a study of T cell responses to AZD1222 COVID-19 vaccine. Study outcomes and limitations: Repertoire samples came only from after the peak T cell response.

Using immunoSEQ multiplex PCR, the repertoire was profiled, and TCRdb retains in-frame clones only, with some absent. The data show 150,000 to 200,000 clones, 70% to 90% seen once. The germline gives CDR1 MDHEN, CDR2 SYDVKM. Trimming took 11 bases from V and 4 from J; bases not matched to a gene: 21. The CDR3 extends over 17 amino acids. To note about this clone: Its antigen is as yet unknown.

V and J are TRBV28 and TRBJ2-7; 9 bases fit TRBD1. The material was peripheral blood, obtained 28 days after the second dose of the MenACWY control vaccine. The receptor's source is an adult who received the MenACWY meningococcal vaccine as a control. Here the CDR3 reads CAATKGTRDRVRYEQYF. Here the CDR3 DNA reads TGTGCCGCCACCAAAGGCACTCGGGACAGGGTGAGATACGAGCAGTACTTC.